The source of this TCR beta chain is a study of spatial heterogeneity in lung cancer. Study-level information: Where available, sequencing covered follow-up PBMC samples, taken at a median of about two years after resection.

TCRdb re-derived calls from the 5' RACE reads in MiXCR, one entry per CDR3 protein. The table records about 94,000 distinct CDR3 sequences, roughly a fifth of them present only once. Germline CDR1 DFQATT, CDR2 SNEGSKA (reference sequence). V gave up 3 bases and J gave up 14 bases; unmatched junction bases: 14. The CDR3 is made up of 14 amino acids. As for time point: blood at routine non-recurrence follow-up after resection. Material for sequencing was whole RNA from tumor, nontumor lung or frozen PBMC, left unsorted. This TCR came from a male donor with early-stage non-small cell lung cancer. The J gene is TRBJ1-4, the V gene TRBV20-1; TRBD1 matches 8 bases. Here the sequenced sample was PBMCs, taken at follow-up. This CDR3 is CSARDRVTSGPLFF. CDR3 bases: TGCAGTGCTAGGGACAGGGTTACGTCCGGTCCCCTGTTTTTT.